The rows below give T cell receptor beta chains drawn from one sample of a study of T-cell reconstitution after alpha-beta-depleted transplantation in children. One entry per CDR3 protein results from TCRdb running MiXCR on the PCR reads. Among 450,000 to 600,000 distinct CDR3 sequences listed, more than 9% were seen once. The sample in question was PBMCs, obtained before TCRalphabeta/CD19-depleted stem cell transplant. These receptors were collected from a child aged 2 to 10 with inherited bone marrow failure, due to receive a stem cell transplant. CDR3s leave out the opening cysteine and the closing phenylalanine or tryptophan.

TRBV20-1	TRBJ2-4	SARDLGVPKNIQY
TRBV3-1	TRBJ2-3	ASSQDANRIPTDTQY
TRBV12-3/TRBV12-4	TRBJ2-7	ASQPRGAYEQY
TRBV5-6	TRBJ2-5	ASSLVLAGYQETQY
TRBV11-2	TRBJ1-2	ASSPRWEGPLSPYGYA
TRBV10-1	TRBJ2-3	ASSSGTSDPDTQY
TRBV5-1	TRBJ2-2	ASSLDSANTGELF
TRBV30	TRBJ2-1	AWSEQF
TRBV5-1	TRBJ2-7	ASSLTGAFIYEQY
TRBV20-1	TRBJ1-3	RARARQVSGNTIY
TRBV28	TRBJ2-7	ASSSHREALPYEQY
TRBV27	TRBJ2-2	ASAWTGGAGELF
TRBV27	TRBJ1-5	ASRPGGAGQPQH
TRBV11-2	TRBJ2-3	ASSLDPRNRRDTQY
TRBV10-3	TRBJ2-7	AISDLDDDEQY
TRBV6-2/TRBV6-3	TRBJ1-2	ASSLSGTGYYGYT
TRBV20-1	TRBJ2-2	SARGGAGGPGTGELF
TRBV20-1	TRBJ2-5	SARDRLRTQY
TRBV6-2/TRBV6-3	TRBJ2-1	ASSFRGQGSEQF
TRBV3-1	TRBJ2-1	ASSHASSGVDEQF
TRBV5-4	TRBJ2-1	ASNAGGDNEQF
TRBV5-1	TRBJ2-1	ASSASWGALNEQF
TRBV29-1	TRBJ2-7	SVRSGKYSYEQY
TRBV7-9	TRBJ1-4	ASSGEGSINEKLF
TRBV5-1	TRBJ2-3	ASSVNSGTGTTDTQY
TRBV7-8	TRBJ2-2	ASSLASGLRRTGELF
TRBV12-3/TRBV12-4	TRBJ2-1	ASSLRASGRPYNEQF
TRBV15	TRBJ2-7	ATSSLRDALEQY
TRBV6-5	TRBJ1-1	ASSYLGGTEAF
TRBV28	TRBJ1-2	ASSDTGTGEIYGYT
TRBV27	TRBJ1-5	ASSTGRGNQPQH
TRBV5-1	TRBJ2-3	ASSFRGGRGTDTQY
TRBV12-3/TRBV12-4	TRBJ2-5	ASRKTGGMETQY
TRBV20-1	TRBJ2-7	SGTSTGRYEQY
TRBV5-1	TRBJ2-7	ASSSRQETYEQY